This T cell receptor beta chain emerged from a study of T cell responses to AZD1222 COVID-19 vaccine. Overall study findings and caveats: Vaccine-related CD4 TCRs covered spike, predominating at 160-218 and 743-854. Donors were chiefly white British, with a greater number of females, and clonal diversity was perhaps underestimated. Spike-specific TCR repertoires showed rising breadth and depth after two AZD1222 doses.

The repertoire was sequenced with immunoSEQ multiplex PCR; TCRdb's copy has only in-frame clones and lacks some. The data contain 150,000 to 200,000 clones, around 92% of them singletons. J gave up 6 bases and V 9 bases, and 9 bases lay outside the gene matches. This CDR3 is built from 13 residues. Germline loops: CDR1 KGHDR, CDR2 SFDVKD. Remarks on this clone: Antigen unknown.

The chain employs TRBV24-1 and TRBJ2-7; 8 bases agree with TRBD2. The sequences come from peripheral blood, collected on day 0 of AZD1222 vaccination. The receptor was isolated from an adult in good health. The CDR3 nucleotides read TGTGCCACCTCTTCGGGACTAGGGGTCGAGCAGTACTTC. Translated, it gives CATSSGLGVEQYF.